The source of this T cell receptor beta chain is a study of control samples from healthy donors and cancer patients (dated by TCRdb to about 2020). The junction carries 11 bases between V and J, which are trimmed by 8 bases and 0 bases respectively. The CDR3 runs 15 residues from the cysteine to the phenylalanine. Of all the DNA, just the CDR3 is kept, 45 bases in frame from base 1. CDR1 and CDR2, per the germline V gene (reference sequence), are PRHDT and FYEKMQ. Comments on this clone: Its antigen is unknown. Base quality data are lacking; no much larger clone is found one base away.

Libraries were made using the immunoSEQ multiplex PCR assay. Drawn from immuneACCESS, this table holds only the in-frame rearrangements with V and J called that TCRdb kept. Clones are partly lost; checked studies trace under half to an unresolved V gene and leave the rest unexplained. This sample has 70,000 to 75,000 clones in its table, and about 94% of those were observed once. The ten largest account for 2.8% of the sample. The sample comprised blood. The V and J segments used are TRBV13 and TRBJ2-6; there is no confident call for the D gene. The sequence was collected from a woman in her thirties in good health. The CDR3 amino acid sequence is: CASQRLFSGANVLTF. The nucleotides are TGTGCCAGCCAAAGGTTGTTCTCTGGGGCCAACGTCCTGACTTTC.